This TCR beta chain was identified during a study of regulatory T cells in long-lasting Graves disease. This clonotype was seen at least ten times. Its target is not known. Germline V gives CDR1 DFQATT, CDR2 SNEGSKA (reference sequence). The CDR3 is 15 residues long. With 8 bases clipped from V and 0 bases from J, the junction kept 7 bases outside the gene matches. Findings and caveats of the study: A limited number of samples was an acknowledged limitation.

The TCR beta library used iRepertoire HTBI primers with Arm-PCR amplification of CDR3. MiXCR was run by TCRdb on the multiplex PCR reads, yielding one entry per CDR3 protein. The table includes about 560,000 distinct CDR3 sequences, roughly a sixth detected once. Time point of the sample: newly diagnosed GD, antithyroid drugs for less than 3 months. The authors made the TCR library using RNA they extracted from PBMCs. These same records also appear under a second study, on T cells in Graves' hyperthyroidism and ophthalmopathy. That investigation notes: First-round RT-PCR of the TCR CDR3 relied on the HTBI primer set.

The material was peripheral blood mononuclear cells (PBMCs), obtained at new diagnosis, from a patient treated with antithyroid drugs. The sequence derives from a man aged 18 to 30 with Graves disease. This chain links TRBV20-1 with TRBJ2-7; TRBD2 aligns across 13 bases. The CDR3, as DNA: TGCAGTCCTGGGACTAGCGGGACTGACTCCTACGAGCAGTACTTC. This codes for CSPGTSGTDSYEQYF.